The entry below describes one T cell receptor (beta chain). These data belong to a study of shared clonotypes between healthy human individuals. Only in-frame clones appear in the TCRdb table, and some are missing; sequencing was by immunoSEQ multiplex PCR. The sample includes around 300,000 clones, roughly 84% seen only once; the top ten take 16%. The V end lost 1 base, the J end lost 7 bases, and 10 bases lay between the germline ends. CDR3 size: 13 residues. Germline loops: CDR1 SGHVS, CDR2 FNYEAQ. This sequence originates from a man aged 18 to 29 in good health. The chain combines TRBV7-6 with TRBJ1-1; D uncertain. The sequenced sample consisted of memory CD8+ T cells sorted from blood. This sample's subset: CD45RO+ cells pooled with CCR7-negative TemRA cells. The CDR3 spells CASSLGGPFEAFF. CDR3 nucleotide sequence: TGTGCCAGCAGCTTAGGTGGTCCATTTGAAGCTTTCTTT. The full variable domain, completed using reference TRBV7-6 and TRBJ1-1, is GAGVSQSPRYKVTKRGQDVALRCDPISGHVSLYWYRQALGQGPEFLTYFNYEAQQDKSGLPNDRFSAERPEGSISTLTIQRTEQRDSAMYRCASSLGGPFEAFFGQGTRLTVV.